The present T cell receptor (beta chain) was sequenced within a study of CD8 T cells in Susac syndrome. RNA amounts of roughly 0.45 to 1 ug underwent reverse transcription with random hexamers. TCRdb re-derived calls from the immunoSEQ multiplex PCR reads in MiXCR, one entry per CDR3 protein. The sample contains roughly 220,000 distinct CDR3 sequences, about 94% of which appear only once. TEMRA cells were FACS-enriched, with CD8+ and CD4+ T cells isolated negatively. Trimming cost V 6 bases and J 0 bases, with 9 bases left between them. The CDR3 covers 13 residues. Germline lookup yields CDR1 SQVTM and CDR2 ANQGSEA.

The sequence derives from a human donor with Susac syndrome. Specimen: CD4+ T cells from PBMCs. This chain connects TRBV29-1 to TRBJ1-3, with no clear D. CDR3 region: CSVIRSSGNTIYF. CDR3 sequence (DNA): TGCAGCGTGATCAGGAGCTCTGGAAACACCATATATTTT.